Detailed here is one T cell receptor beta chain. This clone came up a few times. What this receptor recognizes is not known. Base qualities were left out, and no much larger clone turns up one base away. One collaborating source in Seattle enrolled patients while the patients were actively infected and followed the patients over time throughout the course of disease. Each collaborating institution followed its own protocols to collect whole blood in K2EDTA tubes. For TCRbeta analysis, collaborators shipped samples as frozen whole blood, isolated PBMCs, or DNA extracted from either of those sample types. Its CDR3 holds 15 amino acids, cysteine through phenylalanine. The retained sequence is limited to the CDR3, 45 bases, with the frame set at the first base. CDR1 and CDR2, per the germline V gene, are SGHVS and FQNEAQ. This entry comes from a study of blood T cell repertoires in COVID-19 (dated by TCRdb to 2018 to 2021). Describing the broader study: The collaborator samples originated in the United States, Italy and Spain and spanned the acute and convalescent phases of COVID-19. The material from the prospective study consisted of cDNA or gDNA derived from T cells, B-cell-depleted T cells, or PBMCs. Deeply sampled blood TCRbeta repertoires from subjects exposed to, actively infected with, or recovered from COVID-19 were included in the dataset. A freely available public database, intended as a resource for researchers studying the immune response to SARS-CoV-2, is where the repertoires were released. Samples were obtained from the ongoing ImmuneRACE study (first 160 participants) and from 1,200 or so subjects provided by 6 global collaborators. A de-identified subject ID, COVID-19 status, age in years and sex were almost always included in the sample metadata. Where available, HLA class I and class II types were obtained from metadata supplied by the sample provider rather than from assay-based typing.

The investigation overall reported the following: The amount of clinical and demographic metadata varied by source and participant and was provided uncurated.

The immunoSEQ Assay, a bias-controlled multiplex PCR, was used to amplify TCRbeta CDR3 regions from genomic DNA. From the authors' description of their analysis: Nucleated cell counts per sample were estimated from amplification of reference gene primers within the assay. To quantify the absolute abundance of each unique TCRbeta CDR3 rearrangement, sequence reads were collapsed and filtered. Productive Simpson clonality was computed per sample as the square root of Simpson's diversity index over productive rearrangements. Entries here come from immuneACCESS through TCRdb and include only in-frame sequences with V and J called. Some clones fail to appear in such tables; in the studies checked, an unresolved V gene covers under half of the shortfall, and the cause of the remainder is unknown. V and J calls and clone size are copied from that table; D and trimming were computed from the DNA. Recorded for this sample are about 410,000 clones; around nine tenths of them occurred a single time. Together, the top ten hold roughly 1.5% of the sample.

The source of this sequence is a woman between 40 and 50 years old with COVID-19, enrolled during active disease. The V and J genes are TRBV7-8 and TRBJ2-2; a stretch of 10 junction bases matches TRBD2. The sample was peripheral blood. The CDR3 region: CVSTSGSWSTGELFF. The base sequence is TGTGTCTCGACTAGCGGGTCATGGAGCACCGGGGAGCTGTTTTTT.